This TCR beta chain was retrieved from a study of cytomegalovirus exposure and HLA in healthy donors. General study results and limits: Later on, an analysis found that several of the most significant clusters appeared to be linked to common viral pathogens, which included parvovirus B19. High specificity and sensitivity for cytomegalovirus status were reported for the classifier.

PCR used 60 Vbeta primers and 13 Jbeta primers. Here immunoSEQ multiplex PCR was the method, and the copy in TCRdb shows in-frame clones only, minus some. This table holds 250,000 or so clones, over 65% found once. In regard to this clone: The antigen remains unidentified.

Sampled while nominally healthy, donors likely had unrecorded immune exposures. This donor had no CMV serostatus on record. From germline, CDR1 is SGHRS and CDR2 YFSETQ. The CDR3 has 12 residues. The V gene end was trimmed by 6 bases and the J gene end by 5 bases; junction bases not matched to a gene: 2. The sequence came from a human donor in good health. The chain uses TRBV5-1 and TRBJ2-1; 7 nucleotides agree with TRBD2. Material: PBMCs. The CDR3 is CASKREHNEQFF. CDR3 DNA: TGCGCCAGCAAGCGGGAACACAATGAGCAGTTCTTC.